This T cell receptor (beta chain) is from a study of T-cell memory formation after mild COVID-19. Study-wide findings and caveats: Cross-reactive memory appears to have joined, as suggested by some responding clones showing up in pre-infection memory.

TCRdb called the 5' RACE reads again in MiXCR, with one record for every CDR3 protein. The sample shows 110,000 to 150,000 distinct CDR3 sequences, 14% of them seen only once. There are a few counts of this clonotype. Antigen unknown. Material: PBMCs or a T cell subset sorted from them (not recorded which). This receptor was identified in an adult woman who had mild COVID-19 (a few samples of this study predate the infection). Cell type and time point are not known.

In DNA, the CDR3 is TGCGCCAGCAGTCCACAGGGAATGGAAGCACGAGATACGCAGTATTTT. This gives the protein CASSPQGMEARDTQYF. The chain links TRBV5-1 to TRBJ2-3; TRBD1 is a possible D gene (6 bases). From germline, CDR1 is SGHRS and CDR2 YFSETQ. V gave up 5 bases and J gave up 5 bases, with 21 bases separating them. This CDR3 region has 16 residues.